This entry features one T cell receptor (beta chain) sequence. The source of the sample is a study of technical replicates of blood from a handful of donors. Germline V gene lookup returns CDR1 SNHLY and CDR2 FYNNEI. CDR3 length equals 17 residues. The J segment lost 2 bases and the V segment lost 6 bases, leaving 6 bases of the junction unmatched. Only in-frame clones appear in the TCRdb table, and some are missing; sequencing was by immunoSEQ multiplex PCR. This sample has under 95,000 clones; 90% to 95% occur once, and the top ten carry about 0.26%. Specimen: T cells isolated from PBMCs. The TCR was taken from a human donor in good health. This rearrangement joins TRBV2 to TRBJ2-1, with 14 bases identical to TRBD2. CDR3 sequence: CASSVPGLAGAYNEQFF. The CDR3 nucleotides read TGTGCCAGCAGCGTACCGGGACTAGCGGGAGCCTACAATGAGCAGTTCTTC.